The entry below describes one T cell receptor beta chain. Antigen specificity is unknown. Germline V gene sequence: CDR1 LNHDA, CDR2 SQIVND (reference sequence). Trimming pared 7 bases from V and 4 bases from J, leaving 11 bases between. The CDR3 contains 13 residues. The entry originates in a study of cytomegalovirus exposure and HLA in healthy donors. Overall study findings and caveats: Later work showed greater clonal expansion in HLA-associated TCR beta chains than in equally common others.

The primer mix had 60 Vbeta and 13 Jbeta primers. Authors' data handling: Around 80 million unique TCR beta chains, around 10 million of them shared, were counted by a later analysis. Only in-frame clones appear in the TCRdb table, and some are missing; sequencing was by immunoSEQ multiplex PCR. That table gives V, J and clone size, and the DNA gave D and trimming. The table shows roughly 110,000 clones, with roughly 70% occurring only once. Every donor was a healthy person donating bone marrow. The receptor was isolated from a woman between 40 and 50 years old in good health and CMV-seropositive. The material sequenced was PBMCs. V usage is TRBV19 and J usage is TRBJ1-5; D unresolved. CDR3 nucleotides: TGTGCCAGTACCGGGGATTTAAATCAGCCCCAGCATTTT. Amino acid sequence: CASTGDLNQPQHF.